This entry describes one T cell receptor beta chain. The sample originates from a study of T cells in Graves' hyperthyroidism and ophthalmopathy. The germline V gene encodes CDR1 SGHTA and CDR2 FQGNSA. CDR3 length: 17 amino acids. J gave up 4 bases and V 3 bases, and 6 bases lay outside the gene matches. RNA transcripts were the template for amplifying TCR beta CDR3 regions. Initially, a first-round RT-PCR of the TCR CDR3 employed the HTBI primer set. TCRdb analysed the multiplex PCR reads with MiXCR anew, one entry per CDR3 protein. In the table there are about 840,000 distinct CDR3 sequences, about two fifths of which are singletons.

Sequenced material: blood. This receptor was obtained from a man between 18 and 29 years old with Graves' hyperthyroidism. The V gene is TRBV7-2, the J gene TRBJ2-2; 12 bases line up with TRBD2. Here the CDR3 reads CASSLDGLAGFTGELFF. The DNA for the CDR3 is TGTGCCAGCAGCTTGGACGGACTAGCGGGATTCACCGGGGAGCTGTTTTTT.